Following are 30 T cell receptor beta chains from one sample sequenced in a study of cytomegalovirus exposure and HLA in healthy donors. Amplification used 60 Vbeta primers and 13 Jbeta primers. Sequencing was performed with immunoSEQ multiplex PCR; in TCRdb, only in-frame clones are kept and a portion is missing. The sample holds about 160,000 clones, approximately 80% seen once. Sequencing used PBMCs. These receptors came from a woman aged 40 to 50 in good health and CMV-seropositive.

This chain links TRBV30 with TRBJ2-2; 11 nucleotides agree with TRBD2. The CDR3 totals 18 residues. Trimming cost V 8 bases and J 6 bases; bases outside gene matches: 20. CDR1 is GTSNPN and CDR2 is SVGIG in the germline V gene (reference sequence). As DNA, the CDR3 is TGTGCCGGAATTAGCGGGGGGGCTAAGGGGGTCGGCTCCGGGGAGCTGTTTTTT. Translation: CAGISGGAKGVGSGELFF.

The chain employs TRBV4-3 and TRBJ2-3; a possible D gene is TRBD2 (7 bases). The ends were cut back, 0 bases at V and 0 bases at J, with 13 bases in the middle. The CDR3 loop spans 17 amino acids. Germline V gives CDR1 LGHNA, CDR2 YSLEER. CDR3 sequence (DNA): TGCGCCAGCAGCCAAGATTGGGGGGGCTCTAGCACAGATACGCAGTATTTT. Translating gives CASSQDWGGSSTDTQYF.

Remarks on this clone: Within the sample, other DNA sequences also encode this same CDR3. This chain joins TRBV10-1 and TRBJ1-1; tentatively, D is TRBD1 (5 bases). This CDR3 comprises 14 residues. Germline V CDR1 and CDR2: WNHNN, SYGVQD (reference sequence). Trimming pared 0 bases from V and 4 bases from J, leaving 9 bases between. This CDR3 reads CASSESGGGTEAFF. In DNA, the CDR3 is TGCGCCAGCAGTGAGTCGGGGGGAGGCACTGAAGCTTTCTTT.

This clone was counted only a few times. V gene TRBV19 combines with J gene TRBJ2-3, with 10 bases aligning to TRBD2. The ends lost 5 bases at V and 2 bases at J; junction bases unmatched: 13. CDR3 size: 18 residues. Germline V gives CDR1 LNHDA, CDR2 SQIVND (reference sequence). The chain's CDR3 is CASSGGLAGAPHTDTQYF. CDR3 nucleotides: TGTGCCAGTAGTGGCGGTCTAGCGGGGGCCCCGCACACAGATACGCAGTATTTT.

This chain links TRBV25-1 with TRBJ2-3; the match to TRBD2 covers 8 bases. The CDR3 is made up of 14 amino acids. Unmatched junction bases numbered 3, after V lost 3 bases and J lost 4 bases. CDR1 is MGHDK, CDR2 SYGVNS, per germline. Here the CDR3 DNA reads TGTGCCAGCAGTGACCGACTAGCGTCAGATACGCAGTATTTT. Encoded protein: CASSDRLASDTQYF.

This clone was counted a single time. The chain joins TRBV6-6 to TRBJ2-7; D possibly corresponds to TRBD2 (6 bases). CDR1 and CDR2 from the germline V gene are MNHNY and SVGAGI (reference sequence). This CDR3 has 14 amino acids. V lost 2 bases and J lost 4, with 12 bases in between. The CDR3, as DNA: TGTGCCAGCAGTTACGCGCAGCGGGTATACGAGCAGTACTTC. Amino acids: CASSYAQRVYEQYF.

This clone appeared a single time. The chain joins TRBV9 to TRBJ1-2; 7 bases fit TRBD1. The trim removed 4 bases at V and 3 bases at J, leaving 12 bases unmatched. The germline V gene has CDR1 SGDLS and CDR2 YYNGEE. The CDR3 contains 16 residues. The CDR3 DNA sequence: TGTGCCAGCAGCCCGGGTCCCGGGACAGATTACTATGGCTACACCTTC. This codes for CASSPGPGTDYYGYTF.

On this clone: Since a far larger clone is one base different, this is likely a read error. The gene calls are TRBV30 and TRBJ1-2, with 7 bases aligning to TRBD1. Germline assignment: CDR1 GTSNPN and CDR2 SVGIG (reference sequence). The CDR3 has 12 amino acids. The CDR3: CAWREGADGYPF. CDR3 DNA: TGTGCCTGGAGGGAGGGGGCGGATGGCTACCCCTTC.

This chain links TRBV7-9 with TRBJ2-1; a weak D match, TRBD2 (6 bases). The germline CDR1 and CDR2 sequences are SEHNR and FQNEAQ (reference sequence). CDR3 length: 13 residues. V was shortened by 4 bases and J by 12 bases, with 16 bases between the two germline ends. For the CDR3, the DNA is TGTGCCAGCAGCTGGGGGACTTCGCACGGGCAGTTCTTC. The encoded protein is CASSWGTSHGQFF. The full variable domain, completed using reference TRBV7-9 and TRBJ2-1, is DTGVSQNPRHKITKRGQNVTFRCDPISEHNRLYWYRQTLGQGPEFLTYFQNEAQLEKSRLLSDRFSAERPKGSFSTLEIQRTEQGDSAMYLCASSWGTSHGQFFGPGTRLTVL.

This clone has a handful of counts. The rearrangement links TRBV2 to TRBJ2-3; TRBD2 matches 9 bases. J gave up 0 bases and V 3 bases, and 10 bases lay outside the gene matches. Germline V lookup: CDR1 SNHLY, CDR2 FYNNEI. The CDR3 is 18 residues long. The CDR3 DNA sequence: TGTGCCAGCAGTGACAGGATTGCTAGCGGGGCGAGCACAGATACGCAGTATTTT. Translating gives CASSDRIASGASTDTQYF.

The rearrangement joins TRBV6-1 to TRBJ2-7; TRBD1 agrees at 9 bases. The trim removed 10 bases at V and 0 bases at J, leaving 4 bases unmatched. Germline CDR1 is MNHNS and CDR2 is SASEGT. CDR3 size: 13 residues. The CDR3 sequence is CATRGQGSYEQYF. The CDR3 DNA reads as TGTGCCACTAGGGGACAGGGCTCCTACGAGCAGTACTTC.

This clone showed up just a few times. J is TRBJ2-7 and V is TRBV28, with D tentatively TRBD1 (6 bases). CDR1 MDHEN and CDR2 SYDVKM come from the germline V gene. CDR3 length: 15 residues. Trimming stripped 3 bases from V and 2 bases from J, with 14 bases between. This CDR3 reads CASSFLPQGTYEQYF. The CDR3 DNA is TGTGCCAGCAGTTTTCTCCCACAGGGAACCTACGAGCAGTACTTC.

CDR3 residues: CASSLGRSVGARLNTEAFF. In DNA, the CDR3 is TGCGCCAGCAGCTTGGGGCGTAGCGTGGGGGCGCGTCTGAACACTGAAGCTTTCTTT. The V gene is TRBV5-1, the J gene TRBJ1-1; perhaps TRBD1 as D (6 bases). Between the trimmed V and J ends, which lost 0 bases and 0 bases, there was a span of 21 bases. The CDR3 has 19 residues. Germline-derived CDR1 and CDR2 are SGHRS and YFSETQ.

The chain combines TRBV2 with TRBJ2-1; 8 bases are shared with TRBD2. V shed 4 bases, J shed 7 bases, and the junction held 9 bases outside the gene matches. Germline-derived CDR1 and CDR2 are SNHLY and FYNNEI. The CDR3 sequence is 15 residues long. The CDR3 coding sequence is TGTGCCAGCAGTGTTGGCGGGGGGCTTCGGAATGAGCAGTTCTTC. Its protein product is CASSVGGGLRNEQFF.

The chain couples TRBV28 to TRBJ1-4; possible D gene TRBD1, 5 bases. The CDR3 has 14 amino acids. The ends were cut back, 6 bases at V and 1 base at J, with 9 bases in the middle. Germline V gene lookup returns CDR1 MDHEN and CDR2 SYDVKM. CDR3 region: CASRAGLTNEKLFF. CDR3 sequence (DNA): TGTGCCAGCAGGGCAGGGTTAACTAATGAAAAACTGTTTTTT.

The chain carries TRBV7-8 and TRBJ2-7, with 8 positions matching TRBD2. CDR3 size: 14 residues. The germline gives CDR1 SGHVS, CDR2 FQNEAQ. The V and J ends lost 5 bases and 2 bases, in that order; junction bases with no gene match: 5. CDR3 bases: TGTGCCAGCAGCGCGGGGGGTTCCCCCTACGAGCAGTACTTC. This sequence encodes CASSAGGSPYEQYF.

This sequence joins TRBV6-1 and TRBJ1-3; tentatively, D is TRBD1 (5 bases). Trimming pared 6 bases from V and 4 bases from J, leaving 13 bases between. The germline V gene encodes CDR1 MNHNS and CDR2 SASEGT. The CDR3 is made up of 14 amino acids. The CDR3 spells CASRGGTFGNTIYF. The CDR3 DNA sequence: TGTGCCAGCAGAGGCGGGACTTTCGGAAACACCATATATTTT.

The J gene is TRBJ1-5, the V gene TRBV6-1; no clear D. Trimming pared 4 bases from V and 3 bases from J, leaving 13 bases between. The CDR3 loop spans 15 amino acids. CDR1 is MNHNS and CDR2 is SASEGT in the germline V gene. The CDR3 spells CASSVVPATNQPQHF. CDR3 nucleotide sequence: TGTGCCAGCAGTGTAGTCCCCGCCACCAATCAGCCCCAGCATTTT.

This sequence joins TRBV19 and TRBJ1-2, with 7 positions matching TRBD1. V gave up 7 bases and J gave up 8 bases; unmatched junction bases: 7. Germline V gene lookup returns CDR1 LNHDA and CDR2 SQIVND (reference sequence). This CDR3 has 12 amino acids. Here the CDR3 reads CASIRTGGGYTF. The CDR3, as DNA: TGTGCCAGTATCCGGACAGGCGGCGGCTACACCTTC.

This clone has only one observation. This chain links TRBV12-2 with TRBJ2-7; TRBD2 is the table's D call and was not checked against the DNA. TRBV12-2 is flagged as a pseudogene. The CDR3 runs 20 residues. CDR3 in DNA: TGTGCAAGTCGCTTCAATCTCGGAGGTTTTGTACAACCGGACCCCTACGAGCAGTACTTC. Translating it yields CASRFNLGGFVQPDPYEQYF.

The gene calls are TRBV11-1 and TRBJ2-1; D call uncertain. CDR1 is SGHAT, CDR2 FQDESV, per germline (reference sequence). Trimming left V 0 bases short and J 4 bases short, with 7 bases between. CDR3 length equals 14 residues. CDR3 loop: CASSLASIYNEQFF. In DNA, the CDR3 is TGTGCCAGCAGCTTAGCCAGTATATACAATGAGCAGTTCTTC. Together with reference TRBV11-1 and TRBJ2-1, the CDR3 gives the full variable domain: EAEVAQSPRYKITEKSQAVAFWCDPISGHATLYWYRQILGQGPELLVQFQDESVVDDSQLPKDRFSAERLKGVDSTLKIQPAELGDSAMYLCASSLASIYNEQFFGPGTRLTVL.

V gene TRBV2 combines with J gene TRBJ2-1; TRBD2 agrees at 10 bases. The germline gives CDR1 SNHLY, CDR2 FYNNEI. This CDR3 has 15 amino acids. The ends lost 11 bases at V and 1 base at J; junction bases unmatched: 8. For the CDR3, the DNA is TGTGCCGGCAAACTAGCGGGGAGTTCCTACAATGAGCAGTTCTTC. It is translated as CAGKLAGSSYNEQFF. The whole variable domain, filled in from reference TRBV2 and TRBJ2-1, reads EPEVTQTPSHQVTQMGQEVILRCVPISNHLYFYWYRQILGQKVEFLVSFYNNEISEKSEIFDDQFSVERPDGSNFTLKIRSTKLEDSAMYFCAGKLAGSSYNEQFFGPGTRLTVL.

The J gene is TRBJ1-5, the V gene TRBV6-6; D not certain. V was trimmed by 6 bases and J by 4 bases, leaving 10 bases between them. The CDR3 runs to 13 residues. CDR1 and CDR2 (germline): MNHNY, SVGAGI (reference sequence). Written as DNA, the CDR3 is TGTGCCAGCAGGAACAATCGTAATCAGCCCCAGCATTTT. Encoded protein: CASRNNRNQPQHF.

CDR3 residues: CAISESRSLNTEAFF. In DNA, the CDR3 is TGTGCCATCAGTGAGTCGCGGAGCCTCAACACTGAAGCTTTCTTT. The J gene is TRBJ1-1, the V gene TRBV10-3, with D unclear. Germline V CDR1 and CDR2: ENHRY, SYGVKD. The ends were cut back, 0 bases at V and 2 bases at J, with 10 bases in the middle. This CDR3 comprises 15 residues.

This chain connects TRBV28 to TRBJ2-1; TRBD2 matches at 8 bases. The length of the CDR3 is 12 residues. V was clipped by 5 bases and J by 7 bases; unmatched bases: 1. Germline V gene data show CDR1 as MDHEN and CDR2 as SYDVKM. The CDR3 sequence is CASSGTRNEQFF. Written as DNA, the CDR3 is TGTGCCAGCAGTGGGACTAGAAATGAGCAGTTCTTC.

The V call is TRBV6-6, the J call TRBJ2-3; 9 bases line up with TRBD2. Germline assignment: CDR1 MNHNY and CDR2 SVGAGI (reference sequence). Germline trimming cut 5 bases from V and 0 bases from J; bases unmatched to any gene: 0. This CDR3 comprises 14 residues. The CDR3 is CASSGTSSTDTQYF. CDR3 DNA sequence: TGTGCCAGCAGTGGGACTAGCAGCACAGATACGCAGTATTTT.

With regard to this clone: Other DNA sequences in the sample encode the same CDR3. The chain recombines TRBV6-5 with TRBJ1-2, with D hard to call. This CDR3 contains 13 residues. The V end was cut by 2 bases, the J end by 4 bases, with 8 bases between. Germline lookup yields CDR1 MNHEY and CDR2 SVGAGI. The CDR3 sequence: CASSYGAGYGYTF. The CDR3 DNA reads TGTGCCAGCAGTTACGGCGCAGGCTATGGCTACACCTTC.

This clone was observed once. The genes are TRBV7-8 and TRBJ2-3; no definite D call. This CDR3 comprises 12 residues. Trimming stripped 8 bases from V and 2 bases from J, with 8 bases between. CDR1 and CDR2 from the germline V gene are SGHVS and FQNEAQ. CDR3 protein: CASLSPTDTQYF. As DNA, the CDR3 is TGTGCCAGCCTATCACCCACAGATACGCAGTATTTT.

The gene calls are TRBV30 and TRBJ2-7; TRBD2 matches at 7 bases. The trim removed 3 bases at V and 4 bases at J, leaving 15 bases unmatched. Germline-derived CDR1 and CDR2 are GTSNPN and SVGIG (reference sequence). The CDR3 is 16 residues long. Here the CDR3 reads CAWRRTGGFSLYEQYF. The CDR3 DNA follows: TGTGCCTGGAGGCGAACGGGGGGTTTTTCCCTATACGAGCAGTACTTC.

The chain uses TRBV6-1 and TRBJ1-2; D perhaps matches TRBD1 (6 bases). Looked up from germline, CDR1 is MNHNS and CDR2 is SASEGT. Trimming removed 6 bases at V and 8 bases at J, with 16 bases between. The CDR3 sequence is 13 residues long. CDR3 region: CASRPEGVRGYTF. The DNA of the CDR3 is TGTGCCAGCAGGCCCGAGGGGGTCCGGGGCTACACCTTC.